The source of this T cell receptor beta chain is a study of cytomegalovirus exposure and HLA in healthy donors. Primers included in the PCR were 60 Vbeta and 13 Jbeta primers. Profiling relied on immunoSEQ multiplex PCR, and the TCRdb table lists in-frame clones only, not all of them. The repertoire consists of about 140,000 clones, with 75% occurring once and the leading ten covering more than 2.5%. CDR3 length equals 12 residues. CDR1 is MNHNY and CDR2 is SVGAGI in the germline V gene (reference sequence). With 2 bases removed from V and 7 bases from J, the gap between germline ends came to 9 bases. Concerning this clone: Its target is unknown.

The study, taken as a whole, reports: In vitro assays verified that a few CMV-associated chains recognized CMV antigens specifically. In a later analysis, a missense DCLRE1C variant was linked to TCR beta V- and J-gene trimming.

Source material: PBMCs. The genes are TRBV6-6 and TRBJ2-7; TRBD1 is a possible D gene (6 bases). The clonotype was recovered from a man aged 35-49 years in good health and CMV-seronegative. This CDR3 reads CASSYAGQEQYF. Written as DNA, the CDR3 is TGTGCCAGCAGTTACGCAGGACAGGAGCAGTACTTC.